This TCR beta chain comes out of a study of cytomegalovirus exposure and HLA in healthy donors. In its sample, this clone was seen once. The antigen is unknown. Profiling relied on immunoSEQ multiplex PCR, and the TCRdb table lists in-frame clones only, not all of them. The repertoire holds some 190,000 clones, with more than 70% as singletons. Donors were drawn from the approximately 110-subject validation cohort, separate from the roughly 700-subject first cohort. Study-level findings and limits: The tendency of first-cohort TCR clusters to co-occur in the 110 or so validation repertoires emerged from a later analysis. Rare TCR sequences predominated, though certain public TCRs were found in many donors. Researchers catalogued about 150 TCR beta chains as cytomegalovirus-associated.

The origin of this receptor is a woman aged 18 to 35 in good health and CMV-seronegative. The sample consisted of PBMCs.

As DNA, the CDR3 is TGTGCCAGCAGGGGGGGACTAGCGGACACCGGGGAGCTGTTTTTT. The encoded protein is CASRGGLADTGELFF. The V and J genes are TRBV7-2 and TRBJ2-2, with 11 bases identical to TRBD2. The germline gives CDR1 SGHTA, CDR2 FQGNSA. The CDR3 has 15 amino acids. The junction had 3 bases not matched to a gene; V was cut back by 6 bases and J by 3 bases. The whole variable domain, filled in from reference TRBV7-2 and TRBJ2-2, reads GAGVSQSPSNKVTEKGKDVELRCDPISGHTALYWYRQSLGQGLEFLIYFQGNSAPDKSGLPSDRFSAERTGGSVSTLTIQRTQQEDSAVYLCASRGGLADTGELFFGEGSRLTVL.